The 24 T cell receptor beta chains reported below all come from one sample, sequenced in a study of blood T cells in healthy people across ages. Combining a sample-barcoded 5' primer with a J-beta primer mix, a second PCR ran for roughly 7 to 11 cycles. TCRdb re-analysed the 5' RACE reads in MiXCR, keeping a single row per CDR3 protein. The sample gives about 1.1 million distinct CDR3 sequences, roughly two fifths of which show up once; 10% to 15% is in the top ten. Sequenced input: blood. The source is a man between 18 and 35 years old in good health.

With regard to this clonotype: A single base separates this from a much larger clone, so it may be a read error. This rearrangement joins TRBV7-9 to TRBJ2-5; D gene unclear. CDR3 length: 13 residues. CDR1 is SEHNR, CDR2 FQNEAQ, per germline (reference sequence). CDR3 region: CSSSLLLEETQYF. The CDR3 DNA sequence: TGTTCCAGCAGCTTACTTCTAGAAGAGACCCAGTACTTC. Full variable domain (outside the CDR3, taken from reference TRBV7-9 and TRBJ2-5): DTGVSQNPRHKITKRGQNVTFRCDPISEHNRLYWYRQTLGQGPEFLTYFQNEAQLEKSRLLSDRFSAERPKGSFSTLEIQRTEQGDSAMYLCSSSLLLEETQYFGPGTRLLVL.

The chain couples TRBV4-2 to TRBJ1-5, with TRBD1 matching 12 bases. CDR1 and CDR2 (germline): LGHNA, YNFKEQ. J was trimmed by 3 bases and V by 8 bases; bases with no gene match: 20. This CDR3 contains 20 residues. CDR3 nucleotides: TGTGCCAGCCACAGGGGATGGGACAGGGGGCCGGAAACATTCAATCAGCCCCAGCATTTT. Its translation: CASHRGWDRGPETFNQPQHF.

This clonotype occurred a few times. This chain connects TRBV28 to TRBJ1-6; 7 nucleotides match TRBD1. CDR3 length equals 15 residues. V lost 5 bases, J lost 8 bases, and 9 bases stayed unmatched. CDR1 and CDR2 from the germline V gene are MDHEN and SYDVKM. CDR3 DNA sequence: TGTGCCAGCAGTCCCCGGGACAGATACTATTCACCCCTCCACTTT. Residues: CASSPRDRYYSPLHF. Filled out from reference TRBV28 and TRBJ1-6, the complete variable domain reads DVKVTQSSRYLVKRTGEKVFLECVQDMDHENMFWYRQDPGLGLRLIYFSYDVKMKEKGDIPEGYSVSREKKERFSLILESASTNQTSMYLCASSPRDRYYSPLHFGNGTRLTVT.

In this sample, this clonotype turned up many times. The rearrangement uses TRBV18 and TRBJ2-3, with 7 positions matching TRBD1. With 5 bases clipped from V and 0 bases from J, the junction kept 5 bases outside the gene matches. Germline loops: CDR1 KGHSH, CDR2 LQKENI. This CDR3 has 15 amino acids. DNA for the CDR3: TGTGCCAGCTCATCGGGACAGCGAAGCACAGATACGCAGTATTTT. Encoded protein: CASSSGQRSTDTQYF. The full variable domain, in which reference TRBV18 and TRBJ2-3 provide the parts outside the CDR3, is NAGVMQNPRHLVRRRGQEARLRCSPMKGHSHVYWYRQLPEEGLKFMVYLQKENIIDESGMPKERFSAEFPKEGPSILRIQQVVRGDSAAYFCASSSGQRSTDTQYFGPGTRLTVL.

The genes are TRBV5-1 and TRBJ2-7; unclear D gene. Germline CDR1 SGHRS, CDR2 YFSETQ. The CDR3 extends over 14 amino acids. V was pared by 4 bases and J by 0 bases, with 11 bases between. CDR3 bases: TGCGCCAGCAGCCCTGGACCGGCCTCCTACGAGCAGTACTTC. Protein product: CASSPGPASYEQYF.

The chain carries TRBV7-6 and TRBJ2-1; D perhaps matches TRBD2 (6 bases). Germline V gene sequence: CDR1 SGHVS, CDR2 FNYEAQ. CDR3 length equals 14 residues. Trimming pared 0 bases from V and 10 bases from J, leaving 13 bases between. The CDR3 DNA follows: TGTGCCAGCAGCTTAGCGGAACTAGCTTTAGAGCAGTTCTTC. As protein: CASSLAELALEQFF.

The rearrangement links TRBV20-1 to TRBJ1-5; no firm D call. The ends were cut back, 4 bases at V and 5 bases at J, with 12 bases in the middle. Germline-derived CDR1 and CDR2 are DFQATT and SNEGSKA (reference sequence). The CDR3 is made up of 13 amino acids. The CDR3, as DNA: TGCAGTGCTACACCCGGTTTGGATCAGCCCCAGCATTTT. It specifies CSATPGLDQPQHF.

CDR3 loop: CASKTDFGTDTQYF. For the CDR3, the DNA is TGTGCCAGCAAGACAGACTTTGGCACAGATACGCAGTATTTT. The genes are TRBV6-5 and TRBJ2-3, with D possibly being TRBD1 (5 bases). Germline V gene lookup returns CDR1 MNHEY and CDR2 SVGAGI. This CDR3 comprises 14 residues. Trimming left V 7 bases short and J 1 base short, with 12 bases between.

The chain carries TRBV6-1 and TRBJ1-2; 7 bases map to TRBD1. V trimming: 3 bases; J trimming: 8 bases; junction bases outside the gene matches: 9. From germline, CDR1 is MNHNS and CDR2 SASEGT. The CDR3 covers 14 residues. CDR3 nucleotide sequence: TGTGCCAGCAGTGACTATGGGACAGTCGTGGGCTACACCTTC. It is translated as CASSDYGTVVGYTF.

This clonotype was seen a few times. The rearrangement uses TRBV4-1 and TRBJ1-6; 7 bases align to TRBD1. The V and J ends lost 6 bases and 5 bases, in that order; junction bases with no gene match: 4. Germline V gives CDR1 MGHRA, CDR2 YSYEKL. This CDR3 has 14 amino acids. This chain's CDR3 is CASRLGQDNSPLHF. The CDR3, as DNA: TGCGCCAGCAGACTCGGACAGGATAATTCACCCCTCCACTTT.

Concerning this clonotype: Germline and junction disagree at one end, which may indicate a read error. CDR3 nucleotide sequence: TGTGCCGGCAGCTTAGGGGCAGGGGGCTTCTCTGGAAACACCATATATTTT. It is translated as CAGSLGAGGFSGNTIYF. The rearrangement links TRBV7-8 to TRBJ1-3; TRBD1 aligns across 8 bases. The CDR3 is made up of 17 amino acids. CDR1 is SGHVS, CDR2 FQNEAQ, per germline.

This clonotype was detected a few times. This sequence joins TRBV24-1 and TRBJ1-5, with 7 nucleotides matching TRBD1. Germline-derived CDR1 and CDR2 are KGHDR and SFDVKD. J lost 4 bases, V lost 1 base, and 0 bases had no gene match. The CDR3 extends over 14 amino acids. CDR3 residues: CATSDFRGNQPQHF. CDR3 nucleotide sequence: TGTGCCACCAGTGATTTCAGGGGGAATCAGCCCCAGCATTTT.

V is TRBV12-3 or TRBV12-4 and J is TRBJ1-5; D uncertain. The CDR3 is made up of 15 amino acids. V was clipped by 2 bases and J by 3 bases, with 11 bases between them. The CDR3 coding sequence is TGTGCCAGCAGTTTATCGTGGCAGGTCAATCAGCCCCAGCATTTT. As protein: CASSLSWQVNQPQHF.

This clonotype was counted only a few times. V usage is TRBV4-3 and J usage is TRBJ2-1, with no clear D. Germline CDR1 and CDR2: LGHNA and YSLEER. The germline V and J ends were trimmed by 0 bases and 8 bases, with 14 bases remaining between them. The CDR3 runs 15 residues. In nucleotides, the CDR3 is TGCGCCAGCAGCCAAGATGGATTGTCCGGCGATGAGCAGTTCTTC. As protein: CASSQDGLSGDEQFF.

The chain has TRBV12-3 or TRBV12-4 and TRBJ2-7, with 8 bases aligning to TRBD1. This CDR3 is built from 14 residues. With V trimmed by 5 bases and J by 7 bases, 10 bases remained unmatched. The CDR3 DNA reads TGTGCCAGCAGTCCCCGGGACAGGCGACATGAGCAGTACTTC. Translating gives CASSPRDRRHEQYF.

The CDR3 DNA is TGTGCCAGCAGTCCCCGGACAGGGACGGGCTCACCCCTCCACTTT. Encoded protein: CASSPRTGTGSPLHF. The chain uses TRBV28 and TRBJ1-6; TRBD1 matches 8 bases. The V gene's germline CDR1 is MDHEN and CDR2 SYDVKM. The trim removed 5 bases at V and 10 bases at J, leaving 10 bases unmatched. This CDR3 is 15 amino acids long.

This clonotype turned up a few times. This rearrangement joins TRBV7-9 to TRBJ1-5; tentative D call: TRBD1 (5 bases). Trimming stripped 10 bases from V and 0 bases from J, with 16 bases between. CDR1 is SEHNR, CDR2 FQNEAQ, per germline (reference sequence). The CDR3 extends over 15 amino acids. The CDR3 coding sequence is TGTGCCACCACACCGGCAGGGCATAGCAATCAGCCCCAGCATTTT. It encodes CATTPAGHSNQPQHF.

This chain connects TRBV7-6 to TRBJ1-2; 10 bases match TRBD1. CDR3 length equals 14 residues. V shed 3 bases, J shed 7 bases, and the junction held 5 bases outside the gene matches. The germline CDR1 and CDR2 sequences are SGHVS and FNYEAQ. In DNA form, the CDR3 reads TGTGCCAGCAGCTTCGGGACAGGGGACTCTGGCTACACCTTC. It yields the protein CASSFGTGDSGYTF. The full variable domain, completed using reference TRBV7-6 and TRBJ1-2, is GAGVSQSPRYKVTKRGQDVALRCDPISGHVSLYWYRQALGQGPEFLTYFNYEAQQDKSGLPNDRFSAERPEGSISTLTIQRTEQRDSAMYRCASSFGTGDSGYTFGSGTRLTVV.

This clonotype was seen once. The J gene is TRBJ2-7, the V gene TRBV29-1; no reliable D call. CDR1 is SQVTM and CDR2 is ANQGSEA in the germline V gene. Trimming shortened V by 3 bases and J by 7 bases, and 7 bases separated the two germline ends. The CDR3 runs to 10 residues. The CDR3: CSVDDNEQYF. The CDR3 nucleotides are TGCAGCGTTGACGACAATGAGCAGTACTTC.

The chain uses TRBV6-5 and TRBJ1-1; 7 nucleotides match TRBD1. V trimming: 5 bases; J trimming: 3 bases; junction bases outside the gene matches: 12. The CDR3 is made up of 16 amino acids. Germline CDR1 MNHEY, CDR2 SVGAGI. The CDR3 loop is CASSRQGRAADTEAFF. For the CDR3, the DNA is TGTGCCAGCAGTAGACAGGGAAGGGCGGCTGACACTGAAGCTTTCTTT.

This clonotype was detected only a few times. The V and J genes are TRBV6-6 and TRBJ2-5, with D maybe TRBD2 (5 bases). V was pared by 5 bases and J by 7 bases, with 20 bases between. The CDR3 is 15 residues long. Germline V gene sequence: CDR1 MNHNY, CDR2 SVGAGI (reference sequence). The CDR3 loop reads CASSQMDSKRGTQYF. CDR3 bases: TGTGCCAGCAGTCAGATGGACTCCAAACGGGGGACCCAGTACTTC.

V is TRBV5-1 and J is TRBJ2-3; D gene ambiguous. Trimming left V 3 bases short and J 6 bases short, with 11 bases between. In germline, CDR1 is SGHRS, CDR2 YFSETQ. The CDR3 is made up of 13 amino acids. For the CDR3, the DNA is TGCGCCAGCAGCTGGGCTCTACGCGATACGCAGTATTTT. Translation: CASSWALRDTQYF.

This clonotype was seen ten or more times. The gene calls are TRBV10-3 and TRBJ2-7; D uncertain. V was clipped by 3 bases and J by 4 bases, with 10 bases between them. CDR1 is ENHRY, CDR2 SYGVKD, per germline. The CDR3 has 13 amino acids. In nucleotides, the CDR3 is TGTGCCATCAGTGAAGGCCACAGATACGAGCAGTACTTC. Protein: CAISEGHRYEQYF.

The J gene is TRBJ2-5, the V gene TRBV9, with no clear D. Per germline, CDR1 SGDLS and CDR2 YYNGEE. Trimming pared 0 bases from V and 2 bases from J, leaving 11 bases between. CDR3 length equals 15 residues. The CDR3 is CASSVDSHPQETQYF. CDR3 sequence (DNA): TGTGCCAGCAGCGTAGACAGCCACCCTCAAGAGACCCAGTACTTC.